This T cell receptor beta chain was obtained from a study of blood T cell repertoires in COVID-19. Here immunoSEQ multiplex PCR was the method, and the copy in TCRdb shows in-frame clones only, minus some. The sample records approximately 500,000 clones, roughly 89% being singletons. The CDR3 spans 14 residues. V lost 4 bases, J lost 5 bases, and 4 bases stayed unmatched. The germline CDR1 and CDR2 sequences are LNHDA and SQIVND (reference sequence). The sequencing input was peripheral blood. The clonotype originates from a young man with COVID-19, enrolled during active disease. The V call is TRBV19, the J call TRBJ1-5; TRBD1 matches at 8 bases. CDR3 nucleotide sequence: TGTGCCAGTAGTAAGGACAGGGAGCATCAGCCCCAGCATTTT. This codes for CASSKDREHQPQHF. Filled out from reference TRBV19 and TRBJ1-5, the complete variable domain reads DGGITQSPKYLFRKEGQNVTLSCEQNLNHDAMYWYRQDPGQGLRLIYYSQIVNDFQKGDIAEGYSVSREKKESFPLTVTSAQKNPTAFYLCASSKDREHQPQHFGDGTRLSIL.